This TCR beta chain emerged from a study of cytotoxic CD8 clonotypes in ibrutinib-treated CLL. V shed 2 bases and J shed 3 bases, with 11 bases lying between them. Germline CDR1 and CDR2: MDHEN and SYDVKM. CDR3 size: 14 residues. The repertoire was sequenced with immunoSEQ multiplex PCR; TCRdb's copy has only in-frame clones and lacks some. The table records over 120,000 clones, about 80% of them present only once. The chain joins TRBV28 to TRBJ2-7; D is perhaps TRBD1 or TRBD2 (5 bases each). This clonotype was sampled from a human donor with chronic lymphocytic leukemia. This material consisted of PBMCs, taken after 24 months of ibrutinib treatment. The CDR3, as DNA: TGTGCCAGCAGTTTAGGGACCACCGTCTACGAGCAGTACTTC. Translated, it gives CASSLGTTVYEQYF.